This T cell receptor beta chain was retrieved from a study of blood T cell repertoires in COVID-19 (dated by TCRdb to 2020 to 2022). At the level of the whole study: Samples from collaborators originated in the United States, Italy and Spain and spanned both the acute and convalescent phases of COVID-19. The samples were drawn from two sources: the first 160 participants of the ongoing ImmuneRACE study, and 1,000 to 1,500 subjects contributed by 6 global collaborators. The dataset comprised deeply sampled blood TCRbeta repertoires from subjects exposed to, actively infected with, or recovered from COVID-19. The repertoires were made available in a free public database intended to serve as a resource for research on the immune response to SARS-CoV-2. Where available, HLA class I and class II types were taken from metadata supplied by the sample provider and were not determined by assay-based typing. Nearly every sample came with metadata listing a de-identified subject ID, COVID-19 status, age in years and sex. The prospective study material was composed of cDNA or gDNA derived from T cells, B-cell-depleted T cells, or PBMCs.

Details on this clone: Its binding antigen is unknown. The sample holds no much larger clone one base away, and base qualities are not on file.

TCRbeta CDR3 regions were amplified from genomic DNA using the immunoSEQ Assay, a bias-controlled multiplex PCR. On the study's bioinformatics: Within the assay, amplification of reference gene primers was used to estimate how many nucleated cells each sample contained. Sequence reads were collapsed and filtered to measure the absolute abundance of every unique TCRbeta CDR3 rearrangement. For each sample, productive Simpson clonality was calculated as the square root of Simpson's diversity index over productive rearrangements. TCRdb limited this immuneACCESS table to in-frame rearrangements with V and J called. A share of clones is missing; checked studies link under half to unresolved V genes, and the rest is unexplained. For V, J and clone size, that table is used; D and trimming come from the DNA. The sample table holds more than 85,000 clones, of which 82% were seen once. Approximately 16% of the sample lies in the top ten.

The full study reports these points: The amount of clinical and demographic metadata varied by source and participant and was provided uncurated.

Whole blood was collected in K2EDTA tubes by collaborating institutions according to the institutions' own protocols. For TCRbeta analysis, collaborators shipped samples as frozen whole blood, isolated PBMCs, or DNA extracted from either of those sample types. The clonotype was recovered from a woman aged 60-75 years with acute or convalescent COVID-19. The sequencing input was peripheral blood.

The CDR3 region has the sequence CASSQSQREQYF. The nucleotide sequence reads TGCGCCAGCAGCCAGAGTCAGCGCGAGCAGTACTTC. The sequence links TRBV4-1 to TRBJ2-7; the D gene cannot be named for sure. Looking up the germline V gene yields CDR1 MGHRA and CDR2 YSYEKL. The CDR3 starts with the cysteine, ends with the phenylalanine, and has 12 residues. Only the CDR3 region is kept as DNA, spanning 36 bases read in frame from base 1. The germline ends are 9 bases apart after V is trimmed by 3 bases and J by 6 bases.